Listed below are T cell receptor beta chains from one sample, sequenced in a study of blood T cell repertoires in COVID-19. The protocol was immunoSEQ multiplex PCR, while the TCRdb copy is restricted to in-frame clones and leaves out a portion. This table has some 150,000 clones, 80% to 90% appearing once. Sequencing was carried out using peripheral blood. The receptors originated from a woman aged 55-70 years with active COVID-19. The CDR3 runs from the conserved cysteine through the conserved F or W. The order of the fields is V gene, J gene, clone size, D gene, CDR3 length, CDR3 protein, CDR3 DNA. The D gene is left open where the match is weak. Rows may omit the clone size; those that give it use once, few, many or a size class.

TRBV24-1	TRBJ2-1	-	TRBD2	15	CATSDVTSGSNEQFF	TGTGCCACCAGTGATGTCACTAGCGGGAGTAATGAGCAGTTCTTC
TRBV7-7	TRBJ2-2	once	TRBD2	19	CASSRTSGTSKRYTGELFF	TGTGCTAGCAGCCGGACTAGCGGGACCTCCAAAAGGTACACCGGGGAGCTGTTTTTT
TRBV28	TRBJ2-7	-	-	12	CASSLPGRGQYF	TGTGCCAGCAGTTTACCGGGTCGGGGGCAGTACTTC
TRBV4-3	TRBJ1-4	-	TRBD1	15	CASSPKGQPNEKLFF	TGCGCCAGCAGCCCTAAGGGACAGCCGAATGAAAAACTGTTTTTT
TRBV2	TRBJ2-4	-	TRBD1	15	CASREGQGGSNIQYF	TGTGCCAGCAGGGAAGGACAGGGGGGGTCGAACATTCAGTACTTC
TRBV27	TRBJ2-5	once	TRBD2	16	CASSSEREAYQETQYF	TGTGCCAGCAGTTCCGAGCGGGAGGCCTACCAAGAGACCCAGTACTTC
TRBV2	TRBJ2-3	-	TRBD1	13	CASRQGAGDTQYF	TGTGCCAGCAGACAGGGGGCGGGAGATACGCAGTATTTT
TRBV6-2/TRBV6-3	TRBJ1-1	few	-	15	CASSYSEKMNTEAFF	TGTGCCAGCAGTTACTCGGAGAAAATGAACACTGAAGCTTTCTTT
TRBV9	TRBJ2-3	-	TRBD2	15	CASSVGGGSTDTQYF	TGTGCCAGCAGCGTGGGCGGGGGTAGCACAGATACGCAGTATTTT
TRBV25-1	TRBJ1-4	-	-	16	CASSEYRTAFNGKLFF	TGTGCCAGCAGTGAATACCGGACAGCATTTAATGGAAAACTGTTTTTT
TRBV19	TRBJ2-1	once	-	11	CASSIGPRQFF	TGTGCCAGTAGTATTGGGCCGAGGCAGTTCTTC
TRBV29-1	TRBJ2-7	-	TRBD1	14	CSVMGGTGPYEQYF	TGCAGCGTTATGGGGGGGACAGGGCCCTACGAGCAGTACTTC
TRBV5-1	TRBJ1-3	-	-	13	CASSLERRDTIYF	TGCGCCAGCAGCTTGGAGCGTCGAGACACCATATATTTT
TRBV5-6	TRBJ2-5	-	TRBD2	15	CASSKASGAQETQYF	TGTGCCAGCAGCAAGGCGAGCGGGGCCCAAGAGACCCAGTACTTC
TRBV18	TRBJ2-7	-	-	18	CASSPRVRNWGVPYEQYF	TGTGCCAGCTCACCTAGGGTAAGGAATTGGGGCGTCCCCTACGAGCAGTACTTC
TRBV2	TRBJ1-2	-	-	13	CASSEARNYGYTF	TGTGCCAGCAGTGAGGCACGCAACTATGGCTACACCTTC
TRBV7-9	TRBJ2-2	-	-	17	CASSLVGTPQFTGELFF	TGTGCCAGCAGCTTAGTCGGGACTCCACAGTTCACCGGGGAGCTGTTTTTT
TRBV4-2	TRBJ2-1	-	TRBD2	20	CASSPAPGIAGGTSYNEQFF	TGTGCCAGCAGCCCTGCCCCCGGGATAGCGGGAGGTACATCCTACAATGAGCAGTTCTTC
TRBV7-2	TRBJ2-5	-	TRBD1	14	CASSPRTGGLPQYF	TGTGCCAGCAGCCCAAGGACAGGGGGCCTGCCCCAGTACTTC
TRBV28	TRBJ2-5	-	TRBD1	13	CASRPTGRGTQYF	TGTGCCAGCAGACCGACAGGGAGAGGGACCCAGTACTTC
TRBV4-1	TRBJ2-4	-	-	19	CASSQGDTKTFLAKNIQYF	TGCGCCAGCAGCCAAGGGGACACGAAGACCTTTTTAGCCAAAAACATTCAGTACTTC
TRBV19	TRBJ1-5	-	TRBD1	13	CASAGTGNQPQHF	TGTGCCAGTGCCGGGACAGGGAATCAGCCCCAGCATTTT
TRBV5-6	TRBJ2-1	-	-	15	CASSWGRGAYNEQFF	TGTGCCAGCAGCTGGGGCAGGGGCGCCTACAATGAGCAGTTCTTC
TRBV12-3/TRBV12-4	TRBJ2-7	-	-	13	CASSPRRAYEQYF	TGTGCCAGCAGTCCCCGGAGGGCCTACGAGCAGTACTTC
TRBV6-5	TRBJ1-4	-	TRBD1	13	CASSPGGNEKLFF	TGTGCCAGCAGCCCAGGGGGCAATGAAAAACTGTTTTTT
TRBV5-1	TRBJ1-2	-	TRBD1	15	CASSSGQGAIYGYTF	TGCGCCAGCAGCTCGGGACAGGGGGCGATCTATGGCTACACCTTC
TRBV6-5	TRBJ2-3	-	TRBD1	14	CASSRQGTADTQYF	TGTGCCAGCAGTAGACAGGGGACGGCAGATACGCAGTATTTT
TRBV13	TRBJ1-2	few	TRBD1	15	CASSTRRTGDYGYTF	TGTGCCAGCAGCACGCGGCGGACAGGGGACTATGGCTACACCTTC
TRBV2	TRBJ1-1	-	TRBD1	16	CASSEYEIQGYTEAFF	TGTGCCAGCAGTGAATACGAGATACAGGGGTACACTGAAGCTTTCTTT
TRBV9	TRBJ2-1	-	-	16	CASSVGPKSGYNEQFF	TGTGCCAGCAGCGTAGGACCGAAATCGGGTTACAATGAGCAGTTCTTC
TRBV27	TRBJ1-2	-	-	16	CASSLNPGQPLRGYTF	TGTGCCAGCAGCCTAAACCCGGGTCAGCCCCTCCGGGGCTACACCTTC
TRBV5-8	TRBJ1-3	-	-	15	CASSRTSHSGNTIYF	TGTGCCAGCAGCCGGACTTCTCACTCTGGAAACACCATATATTTT
TRBV7-2	TRBJ1-2	once	TRBD1	13	CASSFDRDYGYTF	TGTGCCAGCAGCTTTGACAGGGACTATGGCTACACCTTC
TRBV29-1	TRBJ2-1	once	-	12	CSVETISNEQFF	TGCAGCGTTGAAACAATCTCCAATGAGCAGTTCTTC
TRBV7-3	TRBJ2-7	-	TRBD1	15	CASSLGGTGAYEQYF	TGTGCCAGCAGCTTAGGGGGGACAGGGGCTTACGAGCAGTACTTC
TRBV19	TRBJ2-2	-	-	15	CASIMGAGVVGELFF	TGTGCCAGTATTATGGGAGCAGGGGTGGTCGGGGAGCTGTTTTTT
TRBV7-9	TRBJ2-3	-	TRBD2	15	CASFLAGGGPDTQYF	TGTGCCAGCTTCCTAGCGGGAGGGGGGCCAGATACGCAGTATTTT
TRBV28	TRBJ1-2	-	TRBD1	16	CASSSPGTGINYGYTF	TGTGCCAGCAGTTCACCCGGGACAGGGATAAACTATGGCTACACCTTC
TRBV21-1	TRBJ2-3	-	-	17	CASSKAVAGVFADTQYF	TGTGCCAGCAGCAAAGCGGTAGCGGGAGTATTCGCAGATACGCAGTATTTT
TRBV4-2	TRBJ2-7	-	TRBD2	17	CASSQDLGLAGYYEQYF	TGTGCCAGCAGCCAAGATCTAGGTCTAGCGGGATACTACGAGCAGTACTTC
TRBV5-4	TRBJ2-3	-	-	18	CASSLVVPLLTGVDTQYF	TGTGCCAGCAGCTTAGTCGTCCCCCTCTTAACCGGGGTGGATACGCAGTATTTT